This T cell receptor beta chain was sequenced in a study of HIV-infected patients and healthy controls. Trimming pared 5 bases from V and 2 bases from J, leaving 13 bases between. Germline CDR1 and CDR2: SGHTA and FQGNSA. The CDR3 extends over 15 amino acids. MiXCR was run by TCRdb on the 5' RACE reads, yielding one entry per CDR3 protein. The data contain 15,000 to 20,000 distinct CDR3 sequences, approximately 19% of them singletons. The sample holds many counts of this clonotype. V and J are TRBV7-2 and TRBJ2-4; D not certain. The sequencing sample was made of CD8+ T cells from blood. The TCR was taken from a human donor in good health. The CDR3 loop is CASSHANAPKNIQYF. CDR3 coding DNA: TGTGCCAGCAGCCACGCTAATGCCCCCAAAAACATTCAGTACTTC.